This T cell receptor (beta chain) was obtained from a study of tumor-infiltrating lymphocytes in localized non-small cell lung cancer. Across the study: From each patient, both tumor and uninvolved lung, non-adjacent to tumor, were sampled.

Measured with immunoSEQ multiplex PCR; TCRdb has only the in-frame clones, and not every one. Counted here are about 18,000 clones, 60% to 85% occurring once; the ten biggest clones make up around 5.2%. Germline loops: CDR1 SSHAT, CDR2 FNYEAQ (reference sequence). V shed 2 bases and J shed 9 bases, with 11 bases lying between them. The CDR3 has 13 residues. Study-wide results and caveats: Not all patients were TCR sequenced, owing to tissue quantity. Each assay used a separate piece of the same tissue.

As concerns this clone: Its specificity is not known.

The sample was lung tumor tissue. This rearrangement joins TRBV7-7 to TRBJ2-1; D ambiguous. This clonotype was sampled from a human donor with non-small cell lung cancer. The CDR3 reads CASSLSQSGEQFF. DNA of the CDR3: TGTGCCAGCAGCTTAAGTCAGTCGGGTGAGCAGTTCTTC.